These T cell receptor beta chains were read from a single sample in a study of beta chain features in type 1 diabetes. Repertoires were generated with immunoSEQ multiplex PCR, while TCRdb's copy carries only in-frame clones and drops some. Of about 370,000 clones in the sample, 9.6% were seen once. The sequencing input was central memory CD4+ T cells from blood. These receptors were taken from a young man with type 1 diabetes. CDR3s include the opening cysteine and the closing phenylalanine or tryptophan. A D gene is named only where the DNA matches it firmly. Only part of the rows carry a size: once, few, many, or a class if the clone is expanded.

V gene: TRBV27
clone size: NA
J gene: TRBJ2-7
D gene: NA
CDR3 protein: CASSPQGGSGYEQYF
CDR3 DNA: TGTGCCAGCAGTCCCCAAGGGGGGAGCGGCTACGAGCAGTACTTC

V gene: TRBV19
clone size: NA
J gene: TRBJ2-5
D gene: TRBD2
CDR3 protein: CASTSTSGSLETQYF
CDR3 DNA: TGTGCCAGTACCTCGACTAGCGGGAGTTTGGAGACCCAGTACTTC

V gene: TRBV6-1
clone size: NA
J gene: TRBJ2-3
D gene: NA
CDR3 protein: CASTPPGTDTQYF
CDR3 DNA: TGTGCCAGCACCCCGCCGGGCACAGATACGCAGTATTTT

V gene: TRBV6-5
clone size: NA
J gene: TRBJ2-5
D gene: NA
CDR3 protein: CASSPRETQYF
CDR3 DNA: TGTGCCAGCAGCCCCCGGGAGACCCAGTACTTC

V gene: TRBV7-3
clone size: once
J gene: TRBJ2-1
D gene: NA
CDR3 protein: CASSVNGQYNEQFF
CDR3 DNA: TGTGCCAGCAGCGTAAACGGACAGTACAATGAGCAGTTCTTC

V gene: TRBV19
clone size: few
J gene: TRBJ2-1
D gene: NA
CDR3 protein: CASGYPMYNEQFF
CDR3 DNA: TGTGCCAGTGGATACCCCATGTACAATGAGCAGTTCTTC

V gene: TRBV19
clone size: few
J gene: TRBJ1-5
D gene: NA
CDR3 protein: CASSAVRGSNQPQHF
CDR3 DNA: TGTGCCAGTAGTGCGGTCCGGGGGAGCAATCAGCCCCAGCATTTT

V gene: TRBV6-5
clone size: few
J gene: TRBJ1-3
D gene: NA
CDR3 protein: CASSFLPSGRNTIYF
CDR3 DNA: TGTGCCAGCAGTTTTCTTCCCTCGGGGAGAAACACCATATATTTT

V gene: TRBV6-1
clone size: few
J gene: TRBJ1-2
D gene: NA
CDR3 protein: CASSEAGKGSYGYTF
CDR3 DNA: TGTGCCAGCAGTGAAGCAGGGAAAGGAAGCTATGGCTACACCTTC

V gene: TRBV5-1
clone size: few
J gene: TRBJ1-5
D gene: TRBD1
CDR3 protein: CASRQGDFSNQPQHF
CDR3 DNA: TGCGCCAGCCGACAGGGGGATTTTAGCAATCAGCCCCAGCATTTT

V gene: TRBV19
clone size: NA
J gene: TRBJ2-6
D gene: NA
CDR3 protein: CASSISGGGAFSGANVLTF
CDR3 DNA: TGTGCCAGTAGTATTAGCGGCGGCGGGGCTTTCTCTGGGGCCAACGTCCTGACTTTC

V gene: TRBV7-2
clone size: NA
J gene: TRBJ2-5
D gene: NA
CDR3 protein: CASSLATGSGETQYF
CDR3 DNA: TGTGCCAGCAGCTTAGCGACGGGATCAGGGGAGACCCAGTACTTC

V gene: TRBV7-3
clone size: NA
J gene: TRBJ2-7
D gene: NA
CDR3 protein: CASSGTRQTQQYF
CDR3 DNA: TGTGCCAGCAGCGGGACCCGACAGACTCAGCAGTACTTC

V gene: TRBV19
clone size: NA
J gene: TRBJ2-7
D gene: NA
CDR3 protein: CASSTGTLTIYEQYF
CDR3 DNA: TGTGCCAGTAGTACAGGGACACTGACTATCTACGAGCAGTACTTC

V gene: TRBV29-1
clone size: NA
J gene: TRBJ2-7
D gene: NA
CDR3 protein: CSVSRAPYEQYF
CDR3 DNA: TGCAGCGTTTCCCGGGCGCCCTACGAGCAGTACTTC

V gene: TRBV28
clone size: few
J gene: TRBJ2-2
D gene: TRBD2
CDR3 protein: CASSPGGRRTGELFF
CDR3 DNA: TGTGCCAGCAGCCCGGGAGGACGGCGGACCGGGGAGCTGTTTTTT

V gene: TRBV28
clone size: few
J gene: TRBJ1-1
D gene: TRBD1
CDR3 protein: CASSLAGQTKDTEAFF
CDR3 DNA: TGTGCCAGCAGTTTGGCGGGACAGACCAAGGACACTGAAGCTTTCTTT

V gene: TRBV5-4
clone size: few
J gene: TRBJ2-1
D gene: NA
CDR3 protein: CASSFAGGSSYNEQFF
CDR3 DNA: TGTGCCAGCAGCTTCGCAGGAGGGAGCTCCTACAATGAGCAGTTCTTC

V gene: TRBV5-4
clone size: few
J gene: TRBJ1-1
D gene: NA
CDR3 protein: CASSSPAGKNTEAFF
CDR3 DNA: TGTGCCAGCAGCTCCCCGGCAGGGAAGAACACTGAAGCTTTCTTT

V gene: TRBV4-1
clone size: few
J gene: TRBJ2-5
D gene: NA
CDR3 protein: CASSQGGVQETQYF
CDR3 DNA: TGCGCCAGCAGCCAAGGAGGGGTCCAAGAGACCCAGTACTTC

V gene: TRBV7-4
clone size: few
J gene: TRBJ2-3
D gene: NA
CDR3 protein: CASSTNEGDTQYF
CDR3 DNA: TGTGCCAGCAGCACGAATGAGGGGGATACGCAGTATTTT

V gene: TRBV7-2
clone size: few
J gene: TRBJ1-5
D gene: NA
CDR3 protein: CASSSYYDQPQHF
CDR3 DNA: TGTGCCAGCAGCTCCTACTACGATCAGCCCCAGCATTTT

V gene: TRBV6-1
clone size: NA
J gene: TRBJ2-4
D gene: NA
CDR3 protein: CASSEDVQVKNIQYF
CDR3 DNA: TGTGCCAGCAGCGAGGACGTCCAAGTCAAAAACATTCAGTACTTC

V gene: TRBV7-6
clone size: many
J gene: TRBJ2-1
D gene: NA
CDR3 protein: CASSLRQDGEQFF
CDR3 DNA: TGTGCCAGCAGCCTCAGACAGGATGGTGAGCAGTTCTTC

V gene: TRBV21-1
clone size: many
J gene: TRBJ1-5
D gene: NA
CDR3 protein: CASSKASLGHQPQHF
CDR3 DNA: TGTGCCAGCAGCAAAGCGTCCCTGGGACATCAGCCCCAGCATTTT

V gene: TRBV6-5
clone size: NA
J gene: TRBJ2-4
D gene: TRBD1
CDR3 protein: CASSRWTGADIQYF
CDR3 DNA: TGTGCCAGCAGTAGATGGACAGGGGCGGACATTCAGTACTTC

V gene: TRBV28
clone size: NA
J gene: TRBJ2-1
D gene: TRBD1
CDR3 protein: CASSLEVDKKTGGRSYNEQFF
CDR3 DNA: TGTGCCAGCAGTTTGGAGGTAGACAAAAAGACAGGGGGCCGATCCTACAATGAGCAGTTCTTC

V gene: TRBV7-3
clone size: few
J gene: TRBJ2-7
D gene: NA
CDR3 protein: CASKLKVWDSLSGEQYF
CDR3 DNA: TGTGCCAGCAAACTTAAAGTGTGGGACTCCCTCTCTGGCGAGCAGTACTTC

V gene: TRBV4-1
clone size: few
J gene: TRBJ2-1
D gene: TRBD1
CDR3 protein: CASIDRGQGEQFF
CDR3 DNA: TGCGCCAGCATCGACAGGGGGCAGGGTGAGCAGTTCTTC

V gene: TRBV7-2
clone size: few
J gene: TRBJ2-7
D gene: NA
CDR3 protein: CASSLGFWGEQYF
CDR3 DNA: TGTGCCAGCAGCTTAGGTTTTTGGGGCGAGCAGTACTTC

V gene: TRBV4-1
clone size: few
J gene: TRBJ2-7
D gene: TRBD1
CDR3 protein: CASSRPGQTIYEQYF
CDR3 DNA: TGCGCCAGCAGCCGTCCGGGACAGACAATCTACGAGCAGTACTTC

V gene: TRBV27
clone size: NA
J gene: TRBJ1-1
D gene: NA
CDR3 protein: CASSLSERWPTEAFF
CDR3 DNA: TGTGCCAGCAGTTTATCGGAGCGATGGCCCACTGAAGCTTTCTTT

V gene: TRBV7-2
clone size: NA
J gene: TRBJ2-7
D gene: NA
CDR3 protein: CASSLGGGRAMDEQYF
CDR3 DNA: TGTGCCAGCAGCTTAGGGGGTGGCAGAGCAATGGACGAGCAGTACTTC

V gene: TRBV18
clone size: few
J gene: TRBJ1-1
D gene: TRBD1
CDR3 protein: CASSRQGADEAFF
CDR3 DNA: TGTGCCAGCTCACGACAGGGGGCAGATGAAGCTTTCTTT

V gene: TRBV7-6
clone size: few
J gene: TRBJ2-3
D gene: NA
CDR3 protein: CASQFADTQYF
CDR3 DNA: TGTGCCAGCCAATTCGCAGATACGCAGTATTTT

V gene: TRBV7-2
clone size: NA
J gene: TRBJ2-7
D gene: TRBD2
CDR3 protein: CASSLGTSGCEQYF
CDR3 DNA: TGTGCCAGCAGCTTGGGGACTAGCGGGTGCGAGCAGTACTTC

V gene: TRBV7-6
clone size: many
J gene: TRBJ2-6
D gene: TRBD1
CDR3 protein: CASSPRTGTGANVLTF
CDR3 DNA: TGTGCCAGCAGCCCAAGGACAGGGACTGGGGCCAACGTCCTGACTTTC

V gene: TRBV15
clone size: many
J gene: TRBJ2-5
D gene: NA
CDR3 protein: CATSRQAEETQYF
CDR3 DNA: TGTGCCACCAGCAGGCAGGCTGAGGAGACCCAGTACTTC

V gene: TRBV7-9
clone size: few
J gene: TRBJ2-7
D gene: TRBD1
CDR3 protein: CASSPDRDLNEQYF
CDR3 DNA: TGTGCCAGCAGCCCAGACAGGGATCTCAACGAGCAGTACTTC

V gene: TRBV5-1
clone size: few
J gene: TRBJ2-5
D gene: NA
CDR3 protein: CASSLEGSGSLYQETQYF
CDR3 DNA: TGCGCCAGCAGCTTGGAGGGTAGCGGAAGCTTGTACCAAGAGACCCAGTACTTC

V gene: TRBV11-3
clone size: once
J gene: TRBJ2-1
D gene: NA
CDR3 protein: CASSLGGLTYNEQFF
CDR3 DNA: TGTGCCAGCAGCTTAGGAGGGCTTACCTACAATGAGCAGTTCTTC

V gene: TRBV5-4
clone size: many
J gene: TRBJ2-3
D gene: TRBD2
CDR3 protein: CASSTTSPDTQYF
CDR3 DNA: TGTGCCAGCAGCACGACTAGCCCAGATACGCAGTATTTT

V gene: TRBV10-1
clone size: NA
J gene: TRBJ2-1
D gene: TRBD2
CDR3 protein: CASSVGTSRAYNEQFF
CDR3 DNA: TGCGCCAGCAGTGTAGGGACTAGCAGGGCCTACAATGAGCAGTTCTTC

V gene: TRBV4-1
clone size: NA
J gene: TRBJ2-7
D gene: NA
CDR3 protein: CASSHPSLSNTFPEQYF
CDR3 DNA: TGCGCCAGCAGCCACCCCTCCCTTAGCAATACCTTCCCCGAGCAGTACTTC

V gene: TRBV27
clone size: few
J gene: TRBJ2-7
D gene: NA
CDR3 protein: CASSLWAGSYEQYF
CDR3 DNA: TGTGCCAGCAGTTTATGGGCAGGCTCCTACGAGCAGTACTTC

V gene: TRBV7-3
clone size: NA
J gene: TRBJ2-1
D gene: TRBD2
CDR3 protein: CASSGPSGSVFF
CDR3 DNA: TGTGCCAGCAGCGGCCCTAGCGGGAGTGTGTTCTTC

V gene: TRBV5-4
clone size: NA
J gene: TRBJ2-7
D gene: TRBD2
CDR3 protein: CASSLGGGGRTHEQYF
CDR3 DNA: TGTGCCAGCAGCTTGGGGGGTGGCGGGAGAACCCACGAGCAGTACTTC

V gene: TRBV9
clone size: NA
J gene: TRBJ1-2
D gene: NA
CDR3 protein: CASNRGGFGVTRYTF
CDR3 DNA: TGTGCCAGCAACAGAGGGGGTTTTGGGGTCACGCGCTACACCTTC

V gene: TRBV2
clone size: many
J gene: TRBJ1-1
D gene: NA
CDR3 protein: CASRPEAEAFF
CDR3 DNA: TGTGCCAGCAGGCCGGAGGCTGAAGCTTTCTTT

V gene: TRBV11-1
clone size: few
J gene: TRBJ1-2
D gene: NA
CDR3 protein: CASSPGQGRFHYGYTF
CDR3 DNA: TGTGCCAGCAGCCCCGGGCAGGGGCGATTCCACTATGGCTACACCTTC